This T cell receptor beta chain appears in the sequencing data of a study of graft-versus-host responses after intestinal transplantation. Study-level points and caveats: Allograft clonal ratios (graft-versus-host to host-versus-graft) were high in patients who had graft-donor T cell macrochimerism.

The table came from immunoSEQ multiplex PCR; TCRdb's copy has only in-frame clones and leaves some out. The data show some 140,000 clones, around 94% seen once. A word on this clone: Antigen: not known.

J gave up 1 base and V 2 bases, and 10 bases lay outside the gene matches. The CDR3 runs 18 residues. Germline lookup yields CDR1 KGHSH and CDR2 LQKENI. This TCR derives from a human donor who received an intestinal transplant. The V gene is TRBV18, the J gene TRBJ2-2, with 7 bases fitting TRBD1. The material sequenced was unstimulated CD4+ T cells sorted from spleen or lymph node cells, taken before intestinal transplant. The CDR3 here is CASSPTYSGTVNTGELFF. CDR3 nucleotide sequence: TGTGCCAGCTCACCAACCTATTCCGGGACAGTGAACACCGGGGAGCTGTTTTTT.